One T cell receptor (beta chain) is described in this entry. Its antigen is unknown. Without exception, sorted populations had purity beyond 98%. Since all of the isolated RNA was reverse transcribed, expressed TCRB transcripts were what got sequenced. This table comes from immunoSEQ multiplex PCR, and its TCRdb copy is limited to in-frame clones, with some not included. The data hold 160,000 or so clones, with roughly 9% observed a single time. The entry originates in a study of beta chain features in type 1 diabetes. At the level of the study: All samples yielded some 100,000,000 examined sorted cells. Study-wide results and caveats: Insertion counts at VDJ junctions were lower in type 1 diabetes patients, who also showed more deletions there. Across patients, naive, central memory and Treg TCRB repertoires exhibited apparently greater similarity than was observed across healthy donors. Type 1 diabetes patients showed a moderate but significant shortening of TCRB CDR3s in all four CD4+ subsets.

CDR3 length equals 13 residues. The germline CDR1 and CDR2 sequences are KGHSH and LQKENI. Trimming took 0 bases from V and 6 from J, leaving 8 bases between them. Sample: central memory CD4+ T cells from blood. This rearrangement joins TRBV18 to TRBJ1-1, with D perhaps TRBD1 (6 bases). The source is a woman in her 30s with type 1 diabetes. CDR3 protein: CASSPPAGAEAFF. The CDR3 DNA reads TGTGCCAGCTCACCACCGGCAGGGGCTGAAGCTTTCTTT.